Here is one T cell receptor beta chain with its context. The data derive from a study of OX40 agonist ivuxolimab in advanced cancers. Across the whole study: Cohort: more than 75% men, mean age about 60, aged about 20 to 90.

CDR1 is GTSNPN and CDR2 is SVGIG in the germline V gene (reference sequence). The V end was cut by 2 bases, the J end by 4 bases, with 10 bases between. The CDR3 is 13 residues long. TCRdb's copy holds only in-frame clones and misses some; the assay was immunoSEQ multiplex PCR. The repertoire holds just over 60,000 clones, roughly 90% seen once, with around 0.63% in the top ten. At cycle 4 day 1, cycle 7 day 1, and baseline, blood was sampled. The TCR was taken from an adult with an advanced solid tumor such as melanoma, head and neck, liver or kidney cancer. V and J are TRBV30 and TRBJ2-3; D gene ambiguous. Sequenced material: CD4+ or CD8+ T cells sorted from blood, taken in a trial of the OX40 agonist ivuxolimab. The CDR3 spells CAWSTRRADTQYF. The CDR3, as DNA: TGTGCCTGGAGTACTCGCCGGGCAGATACGCAGTATTTT.